What follows are 29 T cell receptor beta chains derived from one specimen sequenced in a study of blood T cell repertoires in COVID-19. Assay: immunoSEQ multiplex PCR; the TCRdb copy retains only in-frame clones and omits some. The table includes 110,000 to 150,000 clones, 79% detected once. Sequenced sample: peripheral blood. The receptors were gathered from a man aged 55 to 69 with acute or convalescent COVID-19.

This chain links TRBV7-9 with TRBJ2-1, with D possibly being TRBD1 (6 bases). Germline loops: CDR1 SEHNR, CDR2 FQNEAQ (reference sequence). Trimming left V 7 bases short and J 13 bases short, with 17 bases between. The CDR3 is 12 residues long. CDR3 coding DNA: TGTGCCAGCATCCTGCTGACAGGCTCCCAGTTCTTC. This translates into CASILLTGSQFF.

V and J are TRBV2 and TRBJ1-2, with 9 positions matching TRBD1. The CDR3 extends over 12 amino acids. Germline CDR1 and CDR2: SNHLY and FYNNEI. The J segment lost 7 bases and the V segment lost 7 bases, leaving 4 bases of the junction unmatched. CDR3 region: CASIGTGSGYTF. CDR3 nucleotides: TGTGCCAGCATCGGGACAGGGTCTGGCTACACCTTC.

This clone was detected a few times. The chain has TRBV6-5 and TRBJ2-2, with 7 bases matching TRBD2. V trimming: 0 bases; J trimming: 3 bases; junction bases outside the gene matches: 1. The CDR3 covers 15 residues. Germline assignment: CDR1 MNHEY and CDR2 SVGAGI. CDR3 sequence: CASSYSLADTGELFF. In DNA, the CDR3 is TGTGCCAGCAGTTACTCCCTAGCGGACACCGGGGAGCTGTTTTTT.

This chain connects TRBV7-9 to TRBJ1-5; no clear D gene. Trimming took off 0 bases at V and 2 bases at J, with 5 bases between the two ends. Germline values: CDR1 SEHNR, CDR2 FQNEAQ (reference sequence). This CDR3 contains 14 residues. This chain's CDR3 is CASSLAPGNQPQHF. The CDR3 DNA follows: TGTGCCAGCAGCTTAGCGCCGGGCAATCAGCCCCAGCATTTT.

This clone has a handful of counts. The chain carries TRBV20-1 and TRBJ1-1; D is possibly TRBD1 (5 bases). CDR3 size: 11 residues. V was clipped by 5 bases and J by 8 bases, with 12 bases between them. CDR1 DFQATT and CDR2 SNEGSKA come from the germline V gene (reference sequence). Here the CDR3 DNA reads TGCAGTGCTGTACCTGGGGCCGAAGCTTTCTTT. It encodes CSAVPGAEAFF.

The gene calls are TRBV7-8 and TRBJ1-5; D might be TRBD1 (5 bases). V lost 2 bases and J lost 3, with 8 bases in between. The CDR3 runs to 14 residues. Germline loops: CDR1 SGHVS, CDR2 FQNEAQ. For the CDR3, the DNA is TGTGCCAGCAGCTTACAGGGATTCAATCAGCCCCAGCATTTT. Protein product: CASSLQGFNQPQHF.

This clone was observed a handful of times. This chain joins TRBV4-3 and TRBJ1-1; tentatively, D is TRBD1 (6 bases). This CDR3 region has 15 residues. V was cut by 3 bases and J by 1 base, with 12 bases left in between. Germline CDR1 and CDR2: LGHNA and YSLEER. CDR3 nucleotide sequence: TGCGCCAGCAGCCACCGGGGACATAAGAACACTGAAGCTTTCTTT. It yields the protein CASSHRGHKNTEAFF.

The chain recombines TRBV19 with TRBJ1-1; TRBD1 matches 9 bases. Losses at the gene ends were 4 bases for V and 5 bases for J; bases not matched to a gene: 8. There are 15 residues in the CDR3. Germline V gene sequence: CDR1 LNHDA, CDR2 SQIVND (reference sequence). For the CDR3, the DNA is TGTGCCAGTAGTAGCAAGGGACAGGGAAAAACTGAAGCTTTCTTT. Protein: CASSSKGQGKTEAFF.

This chain connects TRBV5-1 to TRBJ2-1; TRBD1 agrees at 8 bases. The germline V gene encodes CDR1 SGHRS and CDR2 YFSETQ. With 0 bases clipped from V and 8 bases from J, the junction kept 10 bases outside the gene matches. This CDR3 contains 16 residues. In DNA, the CDR3 is TGCGCCAGCAGCTTGGTTCCAGGGGGCGCAGCCTATGAGCAGTTCTTC. It codes for CASSLVPGGAAYEQFF.

The rearrangement joins TRBV2 to TRBJ2-7, with D possibly TRBD2 on 6 matching bases. The V end lost 6 bases, the J end lost 2 bases, and 14 bases lay between the germline ends. Germline assignment: CDR1 SNHLY and CDR2 FYNNEI. The CDR3 is 14 residues long. CDR3 residues: CASSKDGGPYEQYF. For the CDR3, the DNA is TGTGCCAGCAGCAAAGACGGGGGACCCTACGAGCAGTACTTC.

This chain uses TRBV3-1 (or the pseudogene TRBV3-2) with TRBJ2-1; 7 bases match TRBD1. Looked up from germline, CDR1 is LGHDT and CDR2 is YNNKEL (reference sequence). Trimming at V came to 1 base and at J to 6 bases, leaving 9 bases not matched to a gene. This CDR3 is built from 16 residues. In DNA, the CDR3 is TGTGCCAGCAGCCAAGTCACGACAGGGTTCGGCAATGAGCAGTTCTTC. Its protein is CASSQVTTGFGNEQFF.

The chain couples TRBV9 to TRBJ1-3, with D perhaps TRBD1 (6 bases). Germline assignment: CDR1 SGDLS and CDR2 YYNGEE. V was shortened by 0 bases and J by 3 bases, with 13 bases between the two germline ends. The CDR3 totals 16 residues. The CDR3 is CASSVENRVFGNTIYF. CDR3 bases: TGTGCCAGCAGCGTAGAGAACAGGGTGTTTGGAAACACCATATATTTT.

This clone came up a few times. The chain joins TRBV28 to TRBJ2-7; D might be TRBD1 (6 bases). Trimming pared 8 bases from V and 7 bases from J, leaving 21 bases between. The CDR3 totals 14 residues. Looked up from germline, CDR1 is MDHEN and CDR2 is SYDVKM. The CDR3 DNA reads TGTGCCAGCTCCCTACAGGGTGGGGGACGGGAGCAGTACTTC. Its translation: CASSLQGGGREQYF.

The V and J genes are TRBV10-3 and TRBJ2-1; 8 bases match TRBD1. The CDR3 extends over 16 amino acids. Looked up from germline, CDR1 is ENHRY and CDR2 is SYGVKD. V lost 2 bases and J lost 2; bases outside the gene matches: 5. The CDR3 protein is CAISEPQTGAYNEQFF. As DNA, the CDR3 is TGTGCCATCAGTGAGCCACAGACAGGGGCCTACAATGAGCAGTTCTTC.

The genes are TRBV19 and TRBJ2-1; no clear D gene. Germline values: CDR1 LNHDA, CDR2 SQIVND (reference sequence). Trimming cost V 6 bases and J 4 bases, with 16 bases left between them. The CDR3 covers 15 residues. The CDR3 DNA reads TGTGCCAGTAGCTGGAGAGACTCCCCTTACAATGAGCAGTTCTTC. Its protein is CASSWRDSPYNEQFF.

This clone was counted between two and nine times. J is TRBJ2-7 and V is TRBV27, with D uncertain. The ends were cut back, 5 bases at V and 0 bases at J, with 14 bases in the middle. The CDR3 consists of 15 residues. Germline V lookup: CDR1 MNHEY, CDR2 SMNVEV (reference sequence). The CDR3: CASSRGPLFSYEQYF. CDR3 coding DNA: TGTGCCAGCAGTAGAGGCCCCTTATTCTCCTACGAGCAGTACTTC.

The CDR3 DNA reads as TGTGCCATCAGTGAGCTTTCAGGAAATGAGCAGTTCTTC. Amino acid sequence: CAISELSGNEQFF. The chain has TRBV10-3 and TRBJ2-1, with D unresolved. Germline V gene data show CDR1 as ENHRY and CDR2 as SYGVKD. The CDR3 consists of 13 residues. Trimming cost V 2 bases and J 7 bases, with 9 bases left between them.

This clone was seen only a few times. This chain uses TRBV3-1 (or the pseudogene TRBV3-2) with TRBJ2-3; TRBD1 is a possible D gene (5 bases). This CDR3 has 14 amino acids. Germline V gene lookup returns CDR1 LGHDT and CDR2 YNNKEL (reference sequence). V was trimmed by 3 bases and J by 4 bases, leaving 11 bases between them. CDR3 coding DNA: TGTGCCAGCAGCCACACAGGAGAAGCAGATACGCAGTATTTT. Encoded protein: CASSHTGEADTQYF.

The chain combines TRBV28 with TRBJ2-1, with 11 positions matching TRBD2. With V trimmed by 6 bases and J by 2 bases, 9 bases remained unmatched. Germline values: CDR1 MDHEN, CDR2 SYDVKM. The CDR3 sequence is 17 residues long. The CDR3 nucleotides are TGTGCCAGCAGGGAAACTAGCGGGAGAGCGGCCTACAATGAGCAGTTCTTC. Translated, it gives CASRETSGRAAYNEQFF.

The J gene is TRBJ1-3, the V gene TRBV9; unclear D gene. CDR3 length: 14 residues. The germline V gene has CDR1 SGDLS and CDR2 YYNGEE. V lost 0 bases and J lost 3, with 7 bases in between. In DNA, the CDR3 is TGTGCCAGCAGCGTAGCAGCGGTTGGAAACACCATATATTTT. It is translated as CASSVAAVGNTIYF.

J is TRBJ2-5 and V is TRBV6-5; TRBD1 might be the D (6 bases). V was shortened by 6 bases and J by 5 bases, with 19 bases between the two germline ends. The CDR3 contains 15 residues. CDR1 and CDR2 (germline): MNHEY, SVGAGI. Here the CDR3 DNA reads TGTGCCAGCAGGGGATCAGGGGCGCTTTCGGAGACCCAGTACTTC. This encodes CASRGSGALSETQYF.

This clone appeared once. The J gene is TRBJ1-6, the V gene TRBV5-6; D may be TRBD1 (5 bases). The CDR3 extends over 14 amino acids. Germline V CDR1 and CDR2: SGHDT, YYEEEE. Trimming stripped 3 bases from V and 7 bases from J, with 11 bases between. Here the CDR3 DNA reads TGTGCCAGCAGCTCCAGCGGGGCGAATTCACCCCTCCACTTT. As protein: CASSSSGANSPLHF.

As for this clone: The junction differs from germline at one of its ends, possibly a read error. The chain uses TRBV19 and TRBJ2-1; the match to TRBD2 covers 10 bases. The CDR3 is 15 residues long. Germline V CDR1 and CDR2: LNHDA, SQIVND (reference sequence). The CDR3 sequence is CASTITSGVYNEQFF. The CDR3 DNA is TGTGCCAGTACTATAACTAGCGGGGTTTACAATGAGCAGTTCTTC.

This sequence joins TRBV7-6 and TRBJ1-4; TRBD1 matches 10 bases. This CDR3 region has 16 residues. The V and J ends lost 1 base and 4 bases, in that order; junction bases with no gene match: 3. The germline V gene encodes CDR1 SGHVS and CDR2 FNYEAQ. The CDR3 protein is CASSLGTGGGNEKLFF. CDR3 sequence (DNA): TGTGCCAGCAGCTTAGGGACAGGGGGGGGTAATGAAAAACTGTTTTTT.

This chain links TRBV28 with TRBJ1-5; TRBD1 matches at 10 bases. The CDR3 is 14 residues long. CDR1 is MDHEN, CDR2 SYDVKM, per germline. J lost 6 bases, V lost 5 bases, and 4 bases had no gene match. CDR3: CASSGRDRGQPQHF. CDR3 nucleotide sequence: TGTGCCAGCAGTGGCCGGGACAGGGGTCAGCCCCAGCATTTT.

The chain combines TRBV3-1 (or the pseudogene TRBV3-2) with TRBJ1-2; no reliable D call. Trimming took off 0 bases at V and 8 bases at J, with 22 bases between the two ends. The CDR3 length is 17 residues. Germline CDR1 is LGHDT and CDR2 is YNNKEL (reference sequence). The CDR3 region has the DNA TGTGCCAGCAGCCAAGATAAGGTTGGGCCGGCCTGTCGGGGCTACACCTTC. Translating it yields CASSQDKVGPACRGYTF.

V gene TRBV6-5 combines with J gene TRBJ2-3; D is perhaps TRBD1 (5 bases). Trimming cost V 0 bases and J 11 bases, with 21 bases left between them. The CDR3 loop spans 16 amino acids. Germline lookup yields CDR1 MNHEY and CDR2 SVGAGI. The CDR3 DNA reads as TGTGCCAGCAGTTACTCTGGGGCCTCTCGCGGAAAAGGGCAGTATTTT. Its protein product is CASSYSGASRGKGQYF.

This clone showed up just a few times. The genes are TRBV28 and TRBJ1-1; TRBD1 might be the D (5 bases). Germline values: CDR1 MDHEN, CDR2 SYDVKM. The CDR3 consists of 14 residues. Trimming shortened V by 7 bases and J by 1 base, and 13 bases separated the two germline ends. The CDR3 nucleotides are TGTGCCAGCACCGGGGGGAAAAGGAACACTGAAGCTTTCTTT. Protein sequence: CASTGGKRNTEAFF. The variable domain in full, with the rest retrieved from reference TRBV28 and TRBJ1-1, is DVKVTQSSRYLVKRTGEKVFLECVQDMDHENMFWYRQDPGLGLRLIYFSYDVKMKEKGDIPEGYSVSREKKERFSLILESASTNQTSMYLCASTGGKRNTEAFFGQGTRLTVV.

J is TRBJ2-6 and V is TRBV5-1; possibly TRBD1 for D (5 bases). Trimming shortened V by 6 bases and J by 0 bases, and 7 bases separated the two germline ends. There are 14 residues in the CDR3. Per the germline V gene, CDR1 is SGHRS and CDR2 is YFSETQ. This CDR3 is CASKGYSGANVLTF. The CDR3, as DNA: TGCGCCAGCAAGGGGTACTCTGGGGCCAACGTCCTGACTTTC.